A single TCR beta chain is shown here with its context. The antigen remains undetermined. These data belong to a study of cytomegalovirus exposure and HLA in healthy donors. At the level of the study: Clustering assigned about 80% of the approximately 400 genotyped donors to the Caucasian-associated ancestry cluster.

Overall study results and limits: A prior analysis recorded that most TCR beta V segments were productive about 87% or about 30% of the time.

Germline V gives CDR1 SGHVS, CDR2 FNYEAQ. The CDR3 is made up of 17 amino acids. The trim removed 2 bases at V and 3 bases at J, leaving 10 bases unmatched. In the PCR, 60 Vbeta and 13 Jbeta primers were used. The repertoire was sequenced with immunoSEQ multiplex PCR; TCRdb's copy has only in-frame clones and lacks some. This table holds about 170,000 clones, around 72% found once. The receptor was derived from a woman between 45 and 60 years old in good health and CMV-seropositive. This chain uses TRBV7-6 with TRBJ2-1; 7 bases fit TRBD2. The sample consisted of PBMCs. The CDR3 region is CASSLYEIAGGYNEQFF. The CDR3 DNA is TGTGCCAGCAGCTTATACGAGATAGCGGGTGGCTACAATGAGCAGTTCTTC.